This T cell receptor (beta chain) was captured by sequencing in a study of T cell responses to AZD1222 COVID-19 vaccine. Repertoires were generated with immunoSEQ multiplex PCR, while TCRdb's copy carries only in-frame clones and drops some. The profile shows fewer than 150,000 clones, roughly 90% of them singletons. On this clone itself: Antigen: not known.

Pooled together were second doses at about 4 or about 12 weeks. The CDR3 length is 13 residues. The V and J ends lost 4 bases and 8 bases respectively, with 12 bases between them. The germline CDR1 and CDR2 sequences are SNHLY and FYNNEI. Regarding the study as a whole: There were mostly white British donors and more females than males, and clonal diversity was possibly underestimated. The study identified only six AZD1222 recipients as seropositive at baseline.

J is TRBJ1-5 and V is TRBV2; D gene uncertain. The sample here was peripheral blood, taken 28 days after the second AZD1222 dose. The clonotype originates from an adult who received the AZD1222 COVID-19 vaccine. The CDR3: CASSGDRREPQHF. For the CDR3, the DNA is TGTGCCAGCAGTGGAGACCGGCGGGAGCCCCAGCATTTT. Filled out from reference TRBV2 and TRBJ1-5, the complete variable domain reads EPEVTQTPSHQVTQMGQEVILRCVPISNHLYFYWYRQILGQKVEFLVSFYNNEISEKSEIFDDQFSVERPDGSNFTLKIRSTKLEDSAMYFCASSGDRREPQHFGDGTRLSIL.